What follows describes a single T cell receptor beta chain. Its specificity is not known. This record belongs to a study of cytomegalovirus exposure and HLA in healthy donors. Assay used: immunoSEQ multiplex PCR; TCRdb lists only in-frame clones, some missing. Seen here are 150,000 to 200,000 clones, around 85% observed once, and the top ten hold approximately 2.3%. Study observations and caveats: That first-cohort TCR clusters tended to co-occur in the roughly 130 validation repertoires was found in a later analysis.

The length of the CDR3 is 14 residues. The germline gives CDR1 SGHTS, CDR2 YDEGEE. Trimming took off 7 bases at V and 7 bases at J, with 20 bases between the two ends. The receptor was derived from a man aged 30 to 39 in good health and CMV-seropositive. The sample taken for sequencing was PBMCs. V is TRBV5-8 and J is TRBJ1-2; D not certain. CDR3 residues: CASRPREEGSGYTF. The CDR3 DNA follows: TGTGCCAGCCGTCCCCGGGAAGAAGGTAGTGGCTACACCTTC.